This T cell receptor beta chain was identified during a study of technical replicates of blood from a few donors. V was trimmed by 3 bases and J by 2 bases, leaving 8 bases between them. Germline V gene data show CDR1 as WSHSY and CDR2 as SAAADI. This CDR3 is built from 13 residues. TCRdb's table, derived via immunoSEQ multiplex PCR, lists solely in-frame clones and lacks some. The table shows 60,000 to 85,000 clones, with approximately 97% occurring only once. The sequence was collected from a human donor in good health. The rearrangement joins TRBV10-2 to TRBJ2-7, with D perhaps TRBD2 (5 bases). The sample comprised T cells isolated from PBMCs. The CDR3 protein is CASSELGAYEQYF. The CDR3 region has the DNA TGCGCCAGCAGTGAATTGGGAGCCTACGAGCAGTACTTC.